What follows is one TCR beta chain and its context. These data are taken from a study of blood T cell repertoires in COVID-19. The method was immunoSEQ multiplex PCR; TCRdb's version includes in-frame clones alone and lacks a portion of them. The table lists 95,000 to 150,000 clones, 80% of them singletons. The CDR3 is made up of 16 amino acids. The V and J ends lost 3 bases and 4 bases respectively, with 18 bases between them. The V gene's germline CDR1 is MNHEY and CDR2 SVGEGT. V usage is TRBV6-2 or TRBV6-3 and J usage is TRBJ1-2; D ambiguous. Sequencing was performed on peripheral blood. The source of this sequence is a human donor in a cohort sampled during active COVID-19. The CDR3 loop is CASSYIDIGLFYGYTF. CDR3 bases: TGTGCCAGCAGTTATATCGATATCGGACTTTTCTATGGCTACACCTTC.